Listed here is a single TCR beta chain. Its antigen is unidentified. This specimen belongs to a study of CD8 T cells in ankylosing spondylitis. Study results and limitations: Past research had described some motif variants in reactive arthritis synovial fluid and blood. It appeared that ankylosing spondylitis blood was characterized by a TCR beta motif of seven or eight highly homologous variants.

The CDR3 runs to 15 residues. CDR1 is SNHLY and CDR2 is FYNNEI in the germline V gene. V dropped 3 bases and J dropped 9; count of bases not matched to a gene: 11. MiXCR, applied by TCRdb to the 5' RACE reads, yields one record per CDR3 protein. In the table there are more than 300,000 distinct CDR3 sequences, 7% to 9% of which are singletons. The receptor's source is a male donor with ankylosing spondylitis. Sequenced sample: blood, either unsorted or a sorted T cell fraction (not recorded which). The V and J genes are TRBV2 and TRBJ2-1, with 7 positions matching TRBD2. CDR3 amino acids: CASSEWEGLIFEQFF. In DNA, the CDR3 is TGTGCCAGCAGTGAGTGGGAGGGCCTAATTTTTGAGCAGTTCTTC.